This T cell receptor (beta chain) was recovered during a study of blood T cell repertoires in COVID-19. Study-wide context: Samples of COVID-19 (acute and convalescent) were obtained from the United States, Italy and Spain. T cells, B-cell-depleted T cells, or PBMCs provided the cDNA or gDNA that served as material.

Profiling relied on immunoSEQ multiplex PCR, and the TCRdb table lists in-frame clones only, not all of them. The sample includes about 350,000 clones, less than 90% of them seen just once. Ages ranged from about 18 to 89 years, with residence in about two dozen US areas. Clinical histories supplied by participants themselves formed the basis of cohort assignment. Material: PBMCs or T cells enriched from blood (not recorded which). This clonotype was obtained from a woman aged 25 to 45 who had recovered from COVID-19.

For the CDR3, the DNA is TGTGCCAGCAGTGAAGCATCTCGGGGCACTGAAGCTTTCTTT. Translation gives CASSEASRGTEAFF. The V gene is TRBV6-1, the J gene TRBJ1-1; no clear D. The CDR3 length is 14 residues. Germline V gene lookup returns CDR1 MNHNS and CDR2 SASEGT. The V gene lost 0 bases and the J gene lost 4 bases, with 9 bases spanning the gap.